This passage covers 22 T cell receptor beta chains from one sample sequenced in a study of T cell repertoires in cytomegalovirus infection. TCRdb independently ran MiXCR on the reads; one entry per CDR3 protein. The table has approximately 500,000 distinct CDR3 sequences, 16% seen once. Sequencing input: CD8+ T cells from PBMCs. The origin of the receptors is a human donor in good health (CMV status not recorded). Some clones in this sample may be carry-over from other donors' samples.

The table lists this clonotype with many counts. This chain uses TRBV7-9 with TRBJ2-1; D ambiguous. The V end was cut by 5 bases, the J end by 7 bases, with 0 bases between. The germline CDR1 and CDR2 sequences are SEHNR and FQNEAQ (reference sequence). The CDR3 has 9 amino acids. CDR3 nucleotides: TGTGCCAGCAGCAATGAGCAGTTCTTC. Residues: CASSNEQFF.

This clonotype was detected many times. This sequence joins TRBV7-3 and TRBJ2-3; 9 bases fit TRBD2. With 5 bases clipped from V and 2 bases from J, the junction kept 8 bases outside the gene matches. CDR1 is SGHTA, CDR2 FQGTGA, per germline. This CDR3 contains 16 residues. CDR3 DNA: TGTGCCAGCAGCCAGGGGACTAGCACCTTCACAGATACGCAGTATTTT. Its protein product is CASSQGTSTFTDTQYF. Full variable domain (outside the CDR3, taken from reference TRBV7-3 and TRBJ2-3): GAGVSQTPSNKVTEKGKYVELRCDPISGHTALYWYRQSLGQGPEFLIYFQGTGAADDSGLPNDRFFAVRPEGSVSTLKIQRTERGDSAVYLCASSQGTSTFTDTQYFGPGTRLTVL.

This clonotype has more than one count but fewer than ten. The CDR3 region is CASSQDWGALYNEQFF. In DNA form, the CDR3 reads TGTGCCAGCAGCCAAGATTGGGGGGCACTTTACAATGAGCAGTTCTTC. V usage is TRBV3-1 and J usage is TRBJ2-1; D is perhaps TRBD1 or TRBD2 (6 bases each). With 0 bases removed from V and 4 bases from J, the gap between germline ends came to 13 bases. The germline gives CDR1 LGHDT, CDR2 YNNKEL (reference sequence). The CDR3 runs to 16 residues.

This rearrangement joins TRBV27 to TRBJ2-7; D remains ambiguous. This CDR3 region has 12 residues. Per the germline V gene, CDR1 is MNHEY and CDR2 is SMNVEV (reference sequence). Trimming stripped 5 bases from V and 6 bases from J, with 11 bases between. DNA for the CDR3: TGTGCCAGCAGTCCCCGTGGTCCCGAGCAGTACTTC. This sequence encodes CASSPRGPEQYF.

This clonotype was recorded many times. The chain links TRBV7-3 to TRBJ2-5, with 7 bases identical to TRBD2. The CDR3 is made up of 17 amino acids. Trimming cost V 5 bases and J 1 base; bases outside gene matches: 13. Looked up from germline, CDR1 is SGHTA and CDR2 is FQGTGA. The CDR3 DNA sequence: TGTGCCAGCAGCCCCCGAGGGCGGGGGTTTCCCCAAGAGACCCAGTACTTC. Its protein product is CASSPRGRGFPQETQYF.

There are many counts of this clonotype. CDR3 sequence reads: CASRSGGLYEQYF. The CDR3 DNA sequence: TGTGCCAGCAGATCAGGGGGACTCTACGAGCAGTACTTC. The J gene is TRBJ2-7, the V gene TRBV7-9; a possible D gene is TRBD1 (7 bases). CDR3 size: 13 residues. Germline V gene lookup returns CDR1 SEHNR and CDR2 FQNEAQ (reference sequence). Trimming stripped 6 bases from V and 3 bases from J, with 12 bases between.

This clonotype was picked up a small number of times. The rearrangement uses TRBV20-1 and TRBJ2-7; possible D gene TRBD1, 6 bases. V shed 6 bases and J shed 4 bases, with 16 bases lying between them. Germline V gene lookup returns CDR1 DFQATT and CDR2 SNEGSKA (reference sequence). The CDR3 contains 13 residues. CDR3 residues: CSARHRAGYEQYF. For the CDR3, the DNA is TGCAGTGCCCGGCACAGGGCGGGTTACGAGCAGTACTTC.

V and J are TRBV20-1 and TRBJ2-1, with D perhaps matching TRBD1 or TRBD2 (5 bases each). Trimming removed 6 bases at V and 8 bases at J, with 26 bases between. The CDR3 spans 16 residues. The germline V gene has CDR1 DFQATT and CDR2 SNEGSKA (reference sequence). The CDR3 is CSATDRPGPSNHEQFF. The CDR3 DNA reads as TGCAGTGCCACCGATCGACCGGGACCCTCCAACCATGAGCAGTTCTTC.

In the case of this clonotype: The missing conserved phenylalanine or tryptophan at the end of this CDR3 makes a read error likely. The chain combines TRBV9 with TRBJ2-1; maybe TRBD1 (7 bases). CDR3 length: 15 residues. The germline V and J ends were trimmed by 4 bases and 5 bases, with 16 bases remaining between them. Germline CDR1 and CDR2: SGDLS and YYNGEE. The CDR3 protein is CASSPRGTDNNEQFL. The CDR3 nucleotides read TGTGCCAGCAGCCCTCGCGGGACAGACAACAATGAGCAGTTCTTA.

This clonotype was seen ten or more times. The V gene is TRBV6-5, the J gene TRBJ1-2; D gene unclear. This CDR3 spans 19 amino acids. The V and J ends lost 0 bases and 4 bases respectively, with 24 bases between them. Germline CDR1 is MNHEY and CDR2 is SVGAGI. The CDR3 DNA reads TGTGCCAGCAGTTACTCGAAAACCCAGACTTATGAGGAAACCTATGGCTACACCTTC. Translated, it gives CASSYSKTQTYEETYGYTF.

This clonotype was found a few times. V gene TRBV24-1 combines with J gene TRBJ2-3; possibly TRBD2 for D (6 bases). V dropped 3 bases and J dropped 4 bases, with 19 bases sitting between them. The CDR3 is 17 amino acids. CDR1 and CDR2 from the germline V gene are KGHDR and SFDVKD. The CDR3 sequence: CATSDRSGRRRADTQYF. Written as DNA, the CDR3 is TGTGCCACCAGTGATAGATCCGGACGGCGGAGGGCAGATACGCAGTATTTT.

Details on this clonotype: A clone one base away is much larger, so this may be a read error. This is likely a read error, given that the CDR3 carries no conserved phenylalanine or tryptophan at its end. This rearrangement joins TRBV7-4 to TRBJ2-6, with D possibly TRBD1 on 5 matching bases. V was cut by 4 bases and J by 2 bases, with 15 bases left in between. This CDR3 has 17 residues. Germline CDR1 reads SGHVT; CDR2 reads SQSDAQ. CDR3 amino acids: CASSSPDSVPGANVLTL. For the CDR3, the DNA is TGTGCCAGCAGCTCCCCAGACAGTGTCCCTGGGGCCAACGTCCTGACTCTC.

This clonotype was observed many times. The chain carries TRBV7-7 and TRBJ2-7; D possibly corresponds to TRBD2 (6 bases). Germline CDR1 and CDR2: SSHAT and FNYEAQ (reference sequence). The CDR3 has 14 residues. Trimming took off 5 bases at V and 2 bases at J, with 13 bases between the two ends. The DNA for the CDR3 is TGTGCCAGCAGCCCGGGGGTTGGGCCCTACGAGCAGTACTTC. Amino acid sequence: CASSPGVGPYEQYF.

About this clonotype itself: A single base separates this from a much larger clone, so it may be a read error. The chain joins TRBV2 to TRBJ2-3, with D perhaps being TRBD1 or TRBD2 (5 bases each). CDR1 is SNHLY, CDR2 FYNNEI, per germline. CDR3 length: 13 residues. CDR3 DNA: TGTGCCAGCGAGAGGGACCCCCCAGATACGCAGAATTTT. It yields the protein CASERDPPDTQNF.

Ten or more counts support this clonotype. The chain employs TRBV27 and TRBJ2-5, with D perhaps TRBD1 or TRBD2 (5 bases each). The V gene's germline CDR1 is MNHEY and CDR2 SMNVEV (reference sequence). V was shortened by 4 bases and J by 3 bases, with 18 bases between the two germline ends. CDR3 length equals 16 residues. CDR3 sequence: CASSSWAAGTKETQYF. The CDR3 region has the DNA TGTGCCAGCAGTTCCTGGGCGGCAGGGACCAAAGAGACCCAGTACTTC.

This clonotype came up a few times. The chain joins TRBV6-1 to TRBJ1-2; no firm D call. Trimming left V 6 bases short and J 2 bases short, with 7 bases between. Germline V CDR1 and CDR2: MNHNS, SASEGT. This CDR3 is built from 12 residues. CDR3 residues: CASRAVNYGYTF. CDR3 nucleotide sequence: TGTGCCAGCAGGGCAGTGAACTATGGCTACACCTTC.

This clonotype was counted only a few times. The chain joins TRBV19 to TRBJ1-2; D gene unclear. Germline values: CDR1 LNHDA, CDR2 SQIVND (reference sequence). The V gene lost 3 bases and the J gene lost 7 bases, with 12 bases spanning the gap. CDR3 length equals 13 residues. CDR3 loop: CASSIGSTRGYTF. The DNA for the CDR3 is TGTGCCAGTAGTATCGGCTCGACACGTGGCTACACCTTC.

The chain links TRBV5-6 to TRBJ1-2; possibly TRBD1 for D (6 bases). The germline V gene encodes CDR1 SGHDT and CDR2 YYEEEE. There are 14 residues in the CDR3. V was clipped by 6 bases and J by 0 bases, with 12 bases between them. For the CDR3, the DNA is TGTGCCAGCAACGGAAGGGGGGCTAACTATGGCTACACCTTC. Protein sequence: CASNGRGANYGYTF.

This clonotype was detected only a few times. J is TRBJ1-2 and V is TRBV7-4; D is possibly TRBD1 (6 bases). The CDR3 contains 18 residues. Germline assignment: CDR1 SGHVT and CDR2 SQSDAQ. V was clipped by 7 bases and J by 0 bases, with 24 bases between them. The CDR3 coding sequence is TGTGCCAGCACCGGACCTCTAGGACAGCTAACTTCTAACTATGGCTACACCTTC. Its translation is CASTGPLGQLTSNYGYTF.

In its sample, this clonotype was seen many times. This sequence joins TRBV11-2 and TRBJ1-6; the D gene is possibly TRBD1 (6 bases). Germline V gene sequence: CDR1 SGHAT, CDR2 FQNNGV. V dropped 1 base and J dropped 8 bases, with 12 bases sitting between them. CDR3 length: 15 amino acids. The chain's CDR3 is CASSLGTGRHSPLHF. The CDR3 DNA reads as TGTGCCAGCAGCTTAGGTACAGGGAGGCATTCACCCCTCCACTTT.

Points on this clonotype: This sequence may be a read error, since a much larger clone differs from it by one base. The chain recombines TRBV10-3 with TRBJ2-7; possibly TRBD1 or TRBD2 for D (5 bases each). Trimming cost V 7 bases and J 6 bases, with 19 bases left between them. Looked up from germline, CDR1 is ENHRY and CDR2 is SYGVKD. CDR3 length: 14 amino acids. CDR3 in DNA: TGTGCCATCACCTCTGAGGGACGGCGGAGCGAGCAGTACTTC. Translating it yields CAITSEGRRSEQYF.

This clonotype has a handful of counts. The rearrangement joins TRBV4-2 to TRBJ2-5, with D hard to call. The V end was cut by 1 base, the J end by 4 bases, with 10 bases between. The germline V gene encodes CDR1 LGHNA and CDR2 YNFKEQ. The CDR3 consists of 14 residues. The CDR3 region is CASSQGGDGETQYF. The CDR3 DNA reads TGTGCCAGCAGCCAAGGGGGTGATGGAGAGACCCAGTACTTC.